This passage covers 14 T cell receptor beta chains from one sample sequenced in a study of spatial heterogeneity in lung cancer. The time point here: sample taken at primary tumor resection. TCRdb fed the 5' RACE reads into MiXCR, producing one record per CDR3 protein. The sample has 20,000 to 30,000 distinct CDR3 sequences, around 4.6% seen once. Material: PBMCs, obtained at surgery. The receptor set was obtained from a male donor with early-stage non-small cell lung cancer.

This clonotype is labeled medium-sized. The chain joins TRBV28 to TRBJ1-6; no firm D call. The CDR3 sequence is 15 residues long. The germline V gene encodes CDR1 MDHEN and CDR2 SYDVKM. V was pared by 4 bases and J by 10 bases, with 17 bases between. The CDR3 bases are TGTGCCAGCAGTTCTTTCCGTGGCGGACGATCACCCCTCCACTTT. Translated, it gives CASSSFRGGRSPLHF.

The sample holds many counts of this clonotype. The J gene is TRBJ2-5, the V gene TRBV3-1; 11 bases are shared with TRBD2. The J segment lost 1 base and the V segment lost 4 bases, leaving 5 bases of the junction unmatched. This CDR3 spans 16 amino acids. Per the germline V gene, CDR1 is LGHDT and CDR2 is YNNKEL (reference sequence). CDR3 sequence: CASSRRLAGTQETQYF. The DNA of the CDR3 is TGTGCCAGCAGCCGCCGACTAGCGGGAACCCAAGAGACCCAGTACTTC.

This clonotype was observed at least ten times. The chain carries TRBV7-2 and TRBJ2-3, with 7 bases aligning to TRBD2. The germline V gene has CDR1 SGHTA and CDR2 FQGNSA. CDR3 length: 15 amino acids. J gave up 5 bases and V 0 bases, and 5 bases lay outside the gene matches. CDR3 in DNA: TGTGCCAGCAGCTTAGCCAGCGGGACTCGAGATACGCAGTATTTT. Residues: CASSLASGTRDTQYF. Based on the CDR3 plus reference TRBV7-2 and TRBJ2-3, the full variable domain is GAGVSQSPSNKVTEKGKDVELRCDPISGHTALYWYRQSLGQGLEFLIYFQGNSAPDKSGLPSDRFSAERTGGSVSTLTIQRTQQEDSAVYLCASSLASGTRDTQYFGPGTRLTVL.

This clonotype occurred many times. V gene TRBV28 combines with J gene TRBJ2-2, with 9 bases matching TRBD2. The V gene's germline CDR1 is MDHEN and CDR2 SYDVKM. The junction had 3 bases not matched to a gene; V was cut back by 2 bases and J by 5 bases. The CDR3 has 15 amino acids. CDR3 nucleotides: TGTGCCAGCAGTTTACTAGCGGGGCGAACCGGGGAGCTGTTTTTT. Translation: CASSLLAGRTGELFF.

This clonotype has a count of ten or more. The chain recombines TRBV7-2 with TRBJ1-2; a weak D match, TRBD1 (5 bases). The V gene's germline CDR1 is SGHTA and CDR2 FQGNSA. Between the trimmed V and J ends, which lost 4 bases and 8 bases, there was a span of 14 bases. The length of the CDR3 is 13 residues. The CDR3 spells CASSSGGGDGYTF. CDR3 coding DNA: TGTGCCAGCAGCTCCGGCGGGGGTGACGGCTACACCTTC.

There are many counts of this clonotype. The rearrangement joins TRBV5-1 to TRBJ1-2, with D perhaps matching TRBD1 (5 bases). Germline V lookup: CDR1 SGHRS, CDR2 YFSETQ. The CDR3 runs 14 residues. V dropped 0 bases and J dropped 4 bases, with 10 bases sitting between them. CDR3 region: CASSLERGGYGYTF. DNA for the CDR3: TGCGCCAGCAGCTTGGAGAGGGGCGGCTATGGCTACACCTTC.

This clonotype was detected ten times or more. CDR3 loop: CSAQTLTSGRANEQFF. Here the CDR3 DNA reads TGCAGTGCCCAAACCCTGACTAGCGGGAGGGCTAATGAGCAGTTCTTC. The rearrangement joins TRBV20-1 to TRBJ2-1, with 14 positions matching TRBD2. In germline, CDR1 is DFQATT, CDR2 SNEGSKA (reference sequence). Losses at the gene ends were 6 bases for V and 7 bases for J; bases not matched to a gene: 11. CDR3 length: 16 amino acids.

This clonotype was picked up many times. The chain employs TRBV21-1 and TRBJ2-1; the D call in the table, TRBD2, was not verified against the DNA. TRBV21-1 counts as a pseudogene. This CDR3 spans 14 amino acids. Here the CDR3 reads CASRRIRGYNEQFF. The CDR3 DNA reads TGTGCCAGCAGGCGGATAAGAGGGTACAATGAGCAGTTCTTC.

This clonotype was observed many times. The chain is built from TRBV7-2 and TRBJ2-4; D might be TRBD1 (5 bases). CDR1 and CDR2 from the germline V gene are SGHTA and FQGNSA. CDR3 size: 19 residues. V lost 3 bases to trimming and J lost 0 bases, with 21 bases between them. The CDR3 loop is CASSFSPGAPSLAKNIQYF. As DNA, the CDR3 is TGTGCCAGCAGCTTTTCCCCTGGGGCTCCCTCCCTAGCCAAAAACATTCAGTACTTC. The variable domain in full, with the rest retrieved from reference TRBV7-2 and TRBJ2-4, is GAGVSQSPSNKVTEKGKDVELRCDPISGHTALYWYRQSLGQGLEFLIYFQGNSAPDKSGLPSDRFSAERTGGSVSTLTIQRTQQEDSAVYLCASSFSPGAPSLAKNIQYFGAGTRLSVL.

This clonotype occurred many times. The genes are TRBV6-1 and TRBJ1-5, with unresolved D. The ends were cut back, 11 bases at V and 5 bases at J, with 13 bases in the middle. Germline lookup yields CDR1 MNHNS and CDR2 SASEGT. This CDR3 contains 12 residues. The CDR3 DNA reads TGTGCCGCCTCCCTCGGGGATCAGCCCCAGCATTTT. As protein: CAASLGDQPQHF.

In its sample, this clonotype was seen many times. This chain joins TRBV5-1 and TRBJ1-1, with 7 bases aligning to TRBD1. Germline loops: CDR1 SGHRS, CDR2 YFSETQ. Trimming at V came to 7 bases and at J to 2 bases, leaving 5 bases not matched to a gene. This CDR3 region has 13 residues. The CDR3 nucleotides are TGCGCCAGCCAGAGGGACAGCAACACTGAAGCTTTCTTT. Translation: CASQRDSNTEAFF.

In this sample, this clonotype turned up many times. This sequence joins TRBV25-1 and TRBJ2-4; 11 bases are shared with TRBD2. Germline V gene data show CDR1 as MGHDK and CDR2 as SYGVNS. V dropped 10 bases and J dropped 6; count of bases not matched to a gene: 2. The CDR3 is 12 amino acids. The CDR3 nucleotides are TGTGCCACCGGGACTAGCGGAAACATTCAGTACTTC. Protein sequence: CATGTSGNIQYF.

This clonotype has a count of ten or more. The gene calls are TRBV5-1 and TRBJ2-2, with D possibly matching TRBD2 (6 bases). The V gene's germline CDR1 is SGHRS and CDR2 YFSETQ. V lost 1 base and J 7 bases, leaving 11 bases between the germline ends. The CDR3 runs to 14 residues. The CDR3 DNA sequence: TGCGCCAGCAGCTTGTCTGCGGGAATCGGGGAGCTGTTTTTT. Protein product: CASSLSAGIGELFF.

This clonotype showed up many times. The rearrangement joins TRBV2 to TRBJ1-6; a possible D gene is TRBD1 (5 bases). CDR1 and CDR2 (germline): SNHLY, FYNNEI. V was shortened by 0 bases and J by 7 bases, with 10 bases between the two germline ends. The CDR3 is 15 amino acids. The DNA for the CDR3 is TGTGCCAGCAGTGAAGCCAGGGCGAGGAATTCACCCCTCCACTTT. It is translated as CASSEARARNSPLHF.